This TCR beta chain was retrieved from a study of T cell responses to AZD1222 COVID-19 vaccine. General study results and limits: In all cases, repertoires were sampled only after the peak T cell response.

Germline V CDR1 and CDR2: ENHRY, SYGVKD. With 5 bases clipped from V and 6 bases from J, the junction kept 4 bases outside the gene matches. The length of the CDR3 is 12 residues. As regards this clone: Its target is unknown.

The protocol was immunoSEQ multiplex PCR, while the TCRdb copy is restricted to in-frame clones and leaves out a portion. The sample has about 130,000 clones; about nine tenths are singletons. The V and J genes are TRBV10-3 and TRBJ2-7; the match to TRBD2 covers 7 bases. Sequenced here: peripheral blood, sampled 28 days after the second AZD1222 dose. This TCR was recovered from an adult who received the AZD1222 COVID-19 vaccine. The CDR3, as DNA: TGTGCCATCAGTAGTAGCGGGTCCGAGCAGTACTTC. Translation: CAISSSGSEQYF.